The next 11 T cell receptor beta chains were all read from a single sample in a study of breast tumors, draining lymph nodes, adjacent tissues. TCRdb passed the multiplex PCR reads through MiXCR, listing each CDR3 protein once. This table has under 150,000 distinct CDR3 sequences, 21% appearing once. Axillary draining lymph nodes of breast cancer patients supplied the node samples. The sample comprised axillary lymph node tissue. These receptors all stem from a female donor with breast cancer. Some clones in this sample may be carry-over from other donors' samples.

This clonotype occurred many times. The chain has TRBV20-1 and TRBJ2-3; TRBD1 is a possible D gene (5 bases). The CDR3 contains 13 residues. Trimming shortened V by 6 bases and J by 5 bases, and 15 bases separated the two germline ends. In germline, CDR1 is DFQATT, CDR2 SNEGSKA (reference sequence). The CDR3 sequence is CSALAGPLDTQYF. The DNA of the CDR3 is TGCAGTGCCCTGGCAGGGCCCTTAGATACGCAGTATTTT.

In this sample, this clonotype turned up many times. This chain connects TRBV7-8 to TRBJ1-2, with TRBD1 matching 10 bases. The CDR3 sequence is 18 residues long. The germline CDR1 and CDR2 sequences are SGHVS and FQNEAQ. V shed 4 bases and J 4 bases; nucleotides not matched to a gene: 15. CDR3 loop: CASSSSGTGEAPIYGYTF. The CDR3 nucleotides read TGTGCCAGCAGCTCCTCCGGGACAGGGGAAGCGCCGATCTATGGCTACACCTTC.

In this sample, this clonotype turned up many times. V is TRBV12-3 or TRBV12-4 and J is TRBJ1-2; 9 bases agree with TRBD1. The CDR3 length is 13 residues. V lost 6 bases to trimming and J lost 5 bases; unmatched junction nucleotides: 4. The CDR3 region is CASSPGQGYGYTF. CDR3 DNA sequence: TGTGCCAGCAGCCCGGGACAGGGATATGGCTACACCTTC.

CDR3 DNA sequence: TGTGCCAGCAGTTTTGGGGATCAGCCCCAGCATTTT. Translated: CASSFGDQPQHF. The genes are TRBV12-3 or TRBV12-4 and TRBJ1-5; D gene uncertain. The V gene lost 3 bases and the J gene lost 5 bases, with 5 bases spanning the gap. The length of the CDR3 is 12 residues.

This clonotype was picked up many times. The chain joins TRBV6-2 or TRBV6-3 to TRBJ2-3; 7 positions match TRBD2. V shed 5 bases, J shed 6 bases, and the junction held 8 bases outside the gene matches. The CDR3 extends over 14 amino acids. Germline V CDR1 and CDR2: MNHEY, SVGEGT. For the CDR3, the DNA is TGTGCCAGCAGTCCTACTTCACTAGCGGATACGCAGTATTTT. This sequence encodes CASSPTSLADTQYF.

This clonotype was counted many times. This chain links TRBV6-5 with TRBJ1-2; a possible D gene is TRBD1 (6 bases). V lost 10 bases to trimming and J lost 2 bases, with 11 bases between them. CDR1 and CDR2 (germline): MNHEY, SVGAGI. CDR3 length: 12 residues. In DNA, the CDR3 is TGTGCCACCTCGACAGGAAACTATGGCTACACCTTC. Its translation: CATSTGNYGYTF.

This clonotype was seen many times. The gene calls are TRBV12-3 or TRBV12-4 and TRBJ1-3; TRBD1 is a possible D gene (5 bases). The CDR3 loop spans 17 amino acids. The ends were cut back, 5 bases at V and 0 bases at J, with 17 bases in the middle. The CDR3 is CASSTVGQTNSGNTIYF. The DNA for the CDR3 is TGTGCCAGCAGTACTGTGGGGCAGACCAACTCTGGAAACACCATATATTTT.

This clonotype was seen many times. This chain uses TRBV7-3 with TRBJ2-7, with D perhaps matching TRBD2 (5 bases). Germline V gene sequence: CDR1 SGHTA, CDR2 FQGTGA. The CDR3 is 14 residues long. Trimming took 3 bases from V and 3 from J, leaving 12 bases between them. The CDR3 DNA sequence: TGTGCCAGCAGCTTTGACCGGAGCGGCTACGAGCAGTACTTC. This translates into CASSFDRSGYEQYF.

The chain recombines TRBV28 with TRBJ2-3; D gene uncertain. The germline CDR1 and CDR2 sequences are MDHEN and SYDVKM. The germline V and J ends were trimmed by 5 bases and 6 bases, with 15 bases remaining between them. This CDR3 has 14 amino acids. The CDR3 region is CASSLGKIGDTQYF. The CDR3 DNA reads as TGTGCCAGCAGTCTAGGGAAGATTGGGGATACGCAGTATTTT.

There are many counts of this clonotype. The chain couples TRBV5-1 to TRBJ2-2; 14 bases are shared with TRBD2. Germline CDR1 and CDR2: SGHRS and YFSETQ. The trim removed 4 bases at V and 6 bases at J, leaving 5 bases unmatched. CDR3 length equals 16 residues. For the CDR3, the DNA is TGCGCCAGCAGCGGAGGACTAGCGGGAGGAGCCGGGGAGCTGTTTTTT. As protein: CASSGGLAGGAGELFF.

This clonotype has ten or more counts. CDR3 region: CASSPWDRGDEQYF. In nucleotides, the CDR3 is TGTGCCAGCAGCCCCTGGGACAGGGGCGACGAGCAGTACTTC. The chain carries TRBV5-8 and TRBJ2-7; 10 nucleotides agree with TRBD1. Germline CDR1 reads SGHTS; CDR2 reads YDEGEE. The CDR3 consists of 14 residues. V shed 4 bases and J 5 bases; nucleotides not matched to a gene: 6.